The entry below describes one T cell receptor beta chain. This entry comes from a study of CD4 and CD8 cells across lung adenocarcinoma regions. Localized lung adenocarcinoma, a non-small cell lung cancer, affected the donors. TCRdb re-called the PCR reads through MiXCR, storing one row per CDR3 protein. This sample carries just over 7,500 distinct CDR3 sequences, about 50% of them seen once, and the ten largest clones take nearly 97%. CDR1 and CDR2 (germline): SGHTA, FQGNSA. Trimming removed 5 bases at V and 4 bases at J, with 11 bases between. CDR3 length: 13 residues. This chain links TRBV7-2 with TRBJ1-1, with a weak D call TRBD1 (6 bases). This receptor was taken from a male donor with lung adenocarcinoma. The CD4 and CD8 labels of this study may be unreliable. Sequences were obtained from CD8+ T cells from the center of a lung tumor. DNA for the CDR3: TGTGCCAGCAGCACAACACAGGGCACTGAAGCTTTCTTT. Residues: CASSTTQGTEAFF.